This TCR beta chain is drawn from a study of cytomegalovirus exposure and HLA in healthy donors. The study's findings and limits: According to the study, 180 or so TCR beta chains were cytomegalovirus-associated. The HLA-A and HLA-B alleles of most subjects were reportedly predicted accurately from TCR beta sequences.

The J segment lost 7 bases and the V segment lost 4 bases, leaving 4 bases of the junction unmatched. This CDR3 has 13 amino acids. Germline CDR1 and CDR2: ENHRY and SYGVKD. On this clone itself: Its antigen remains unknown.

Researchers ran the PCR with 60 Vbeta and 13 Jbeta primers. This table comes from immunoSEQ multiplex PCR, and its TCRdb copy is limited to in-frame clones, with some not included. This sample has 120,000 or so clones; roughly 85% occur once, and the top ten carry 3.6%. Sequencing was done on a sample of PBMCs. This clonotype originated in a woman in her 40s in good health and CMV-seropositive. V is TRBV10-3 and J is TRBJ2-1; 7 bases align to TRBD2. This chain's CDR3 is CAISATSLNEQFF. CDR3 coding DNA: TGTGCCATCAGTGCGACTAGCCTGAATGAGCAGTTCTTC.